This T cell receptor beta chain was captured by sequencing in a study of control samples from healthy donors and cancer patients. TCRdb's copy holds only in-frame clones and misses some; the assay was immunoSEQ multiplex PCR. The repertoire holds approximately 150,000 clones, with 96% as singletons. The sequenced sample was blood. The receptor comes from a woman in her 30s in good health.

The CDR3 reads CASSFRQSHEQYF. The CDR3 DNA sequence: TGTGCCAGTAGTTTCCGACAGTCCCACGAGCAGTACTTC. This chain links TRBV19 with TRBJ2-7, with TRBD1 as a possible D gene (5 bases). CDR1 and CDR2 from the germline V gene are LNHDA and SQIVND (reference sequence). Trimming left V 5 bases short and J 5 bases short, with 13 bases between. The CDR3 loop spans 13 amino acids.